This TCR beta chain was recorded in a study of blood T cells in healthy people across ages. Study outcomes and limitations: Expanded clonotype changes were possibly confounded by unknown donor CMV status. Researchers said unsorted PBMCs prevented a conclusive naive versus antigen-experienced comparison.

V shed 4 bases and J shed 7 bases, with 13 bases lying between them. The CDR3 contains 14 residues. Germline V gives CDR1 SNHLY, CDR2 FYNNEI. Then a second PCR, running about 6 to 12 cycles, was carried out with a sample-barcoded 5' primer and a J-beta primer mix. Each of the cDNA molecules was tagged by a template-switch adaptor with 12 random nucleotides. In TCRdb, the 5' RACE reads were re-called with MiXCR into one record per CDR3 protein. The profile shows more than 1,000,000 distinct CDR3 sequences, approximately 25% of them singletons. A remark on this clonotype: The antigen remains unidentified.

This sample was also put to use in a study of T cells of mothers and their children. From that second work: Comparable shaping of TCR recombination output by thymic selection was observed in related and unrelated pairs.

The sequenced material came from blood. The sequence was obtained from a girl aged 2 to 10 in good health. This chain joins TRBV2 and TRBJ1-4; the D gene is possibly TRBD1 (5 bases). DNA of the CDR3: TGTGCCAGCAGTGGGACAACTAACATTGAAAAACTGTTTTTT. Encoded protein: CASSGTTNIEKLFF.